Below, 8 T cell receptor beta chains from the same sample are listed, as sequenced in a study of T cell responses to AZD1222 COVID-19 vaccine. TCRdb keeps only in-frame clones here, not all; method: immunoSEQ multiplex PCR. Of 94,000 or so clones listed, about nine tenths are singletons. Sample: peripheral blood, taken on day 0 of AZD1222 vaccination. The receptors come from an adult in good health.

This chain uses TRBV6-5 with TRBJ2-7; the D is unclear. Germline assignment: CDR1 MNHEY and CDR2 SVGAGI. The CDR3 contains 14 residues. V lost 2 bases and J 7 bases, leaving 15 bases between the germline ends. The DNA of the CDR3 is TGTGCCAGCAGTTACACGGCCCCAGCAAGGGAGCAGTACTTC. It translates to CASSYTAPAREQYF.

This chain connects TRBV6-5 to TRBJ2-3; D is unresolved. Germline CDR1 MNHEY, CDR2 SVGAGI. The CDR3 has 14 amino acids. Trimming shortened V by 6 bases and J by 0 bases, and 10 bases separated the two germline ends. The CDR3 sequence: CASSRETSTDTQYF. The CDR3 coding sequence is TGTGCCAGCAGCCGAGAAACTAGCACAGATACGCAGTATTTT.

The rearrangement joins TRBV4-2 to TRBJ1-4; D gene unclear. The CDR3 sequence is 14 residues long. CDR1 and CDR2 (germline): LGHNA, YNFKEQ. Trimming left V 4 bases short and J 7 bases short, with 13 bases between. This CDR3 reads CASSLGRTAEKLFF. The CDR3 DNA is TGTGCCAGCAGCCTCGGGAGGACTGCTGAAAAACTGTTTTTT.

The chain couples TRBV7-5 to TRBJ2-7; the D call of TRBD2 is as the table states it, not checked on the DNA. TRBV7-5 is deemed a pseudogene. The CDR3 loop spans 14 amino acids. The CDR3, as DNA: TGTGCCAGAAGCTTGGCGGGACTAGCAAGCGAGCAGTACTTC. The encoded protein is CARSLAGLASEQYF.

The CDR3 DNA follows: TGCAGTGCAAGACAGGGTTTCGAGCAGTACTTC. Residues: CSARQGFEQYF. V is TRBV20-1 and J is TRBJ2-7; TRBD1 agrees at 7 bases. The V segment lost 6 bases and the J segment 6 bases; nucleotides outside the gene matches: 5. CDR1 DFQATT and CDR2 SNEGSKA come from the germline V gene (reference sequence). The CDR3 spans 11 residues.

The chain couples TRBV6-2 or TRBV6-3 to TRBJ2-7; 8 bases agree with TRBD2. The length of the CDR3 is 14 residues. Trimming took 4 bases from V and 7 from J; bases not matched to a gene: 9. CDR1 is MNHEY and CDR2 is SVGEGT in the germline V gene. CDR3 sequence reads: CASSFRGGDGEQYF. CDR3 DNA sequence: TGTGCCAGCAGTTTCCGGGGGGGGGATGGAGAGCAGTACTTC.

This rearrangement joins TRBV7-9 to TRBJ2-7; D ambiguous. Per germline, CDR1 SEHNR and CDR2 FQNEAQ (reference sequence). Deletions cut 2 bases from V and 3 bases from J, with 5 bases between. This CDR3 contains 12 residues. The CDR3: CASSLTVYEQYF. CDR3 DNA: TGTGCCAGCAGCTTAACTGTCTACGAGCAGTACTTC.

V usage is TRBV30 and J usage is TRBJ1-1; 7 nucleotides match TRBD1. V was pared by 1 base and J by 5 bases, with 7 bases of the junction left unmatched. This CDR3 has 14 amino acids. The germline CDR1 and CDR2 sequences are GTSNPN and SVGIG (reference sequence). CDR3 in amino acids: CAWSGPGGGTEAFF. For the CDR3, the DNA is TGTGCCTGGAGTGGACCAGGGGGAGGAACTGAAGCTTTCTTT.